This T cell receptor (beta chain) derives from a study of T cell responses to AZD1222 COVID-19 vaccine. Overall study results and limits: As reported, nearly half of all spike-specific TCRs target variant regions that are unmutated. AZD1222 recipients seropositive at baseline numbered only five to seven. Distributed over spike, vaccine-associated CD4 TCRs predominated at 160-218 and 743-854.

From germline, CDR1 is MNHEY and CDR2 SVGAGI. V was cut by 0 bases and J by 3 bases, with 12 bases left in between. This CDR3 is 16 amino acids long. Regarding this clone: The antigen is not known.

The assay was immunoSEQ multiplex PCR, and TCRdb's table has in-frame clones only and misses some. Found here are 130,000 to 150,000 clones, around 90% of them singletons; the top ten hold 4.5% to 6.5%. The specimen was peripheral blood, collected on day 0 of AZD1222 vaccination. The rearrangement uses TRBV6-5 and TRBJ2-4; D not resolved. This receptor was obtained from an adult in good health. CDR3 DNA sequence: TGTGCCAGCAGTTACTCAATGGAAGGGAACAAAAACATTCAGTACTTC. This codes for CASSYSMEGNKNIQYF.